A single sample is the source of the 32 T cell receptor beta chains below, sequenced in a study of control samples from healthy donors and cancer patients. The table came from immunoSEQ multiplex PCR; TCRdb's copy has only in-frame clones and leaves some out. Counted here are over 90,000 clones, 92% occurring once; the ten biggest clones make up 2% to 2.5%. Specimen: blood. These receptor sequences come from a woman aged 18-29 years in good health.

V and J are TRBV6-5 and TRBJ2-1; D not certain. The germline V gene has CDR1 MNHEY and CDR2 SVGAGI. There are 15 residues in the CDR3. Trimming took 6 bases from V and 6 from J, leaving 18 bases between them. As DNA, the CDR3 is TGTGCCAGCAGCCACGAGGCAGGCGCGACCAATGAGCAGTTCTTC. It codes for CASSHEAGATNEQFF.

V gene TRBV7-7 combines with J gene TRBJ2-7; 7 nucleotides line up with TRBD1. V trimming: 5 bases; J trimming: 5 bases; junction bases outside the gene matches: 6. Germline CDR1 SSHAT, CDR2 FNYEAQ (reference sequence). The CDR3 totals 13 residues. DNA for the CDR3: TGTGCCAGCAGCGGAACACAGGGGAACGAGCAGTACTTC. It yields the protein CASSGTQGNEQYF.

The V call is TRBV30, the J call TRBJ1-5; 7 bases match TRBD1. V dropped 2 bases and J dropped 2; count of bases not matched to a gene: 9. CDR1 is GTSNPN, CDR2 SVGIG, per germline (reference sequence). This CDR3 is 16 amino acids long. The CDR3 DNA follows: TGTGCCTGGAGTCTAACGCTAGGGGGCGGCAATCAGCCCCAGCATTTT. It is translated as CAWSLTLGGGNQPQHF.

The chain recombines TRBV30 with TRBJ1-4, with 9 bases fitting TRBD1. The CDR3 covers 13 residues. Looked up from germline, CDR1 is GTSNPN and CDR2 is SVGIG (reference sequence). Germline trimming cut 8 bases from V and 8 bases from J; bases unmatched to any gene: 9. As DNA, the CDR3 is TGTGCCGGGCGGGACAGGGTTGGAGAAAAACTGTTTTTT. This codes for CAGRDRVGEKLFF.

The J gene is TRBJ2-1, the V gene TRBV7-9, with 7 bases matching TRBD1. The V and J ends lost 6 bases and 4 bases, in that order; junction bases with no gene match: 12. Germline V gives CDR1 SEHNR, CDR2 FQNEAQ (reference sequence). There are 16 residues in the CDR3. Here the CDR3 DNA reads TGTGCCAGCAGACAGAAGGGACAGAATGTATACAATGAGCAGTTCTTC. It codes for CASRQKGQNVYNEQFF.

The chain carries TRBV3-1 (or the pseudogene TRBV3-2) and TRBJ1-1, with D possibly being TRBD1 (6 bases). Germline CDR1 is LGHDT and CDR2 is YNNKEL (reference sequence). Trimming shortened V by 6 bases and J by 7 bases, and 18 bases separated the two germline ends. The CDR3 sequence is 14 residues long. In DNA, the CDR3 is TGTGCCAGCAGACTTCTTCAGGGGAAGAGTGAAGCTTTCTTT. It is translated as CASRLLQGKSEAFF.

This chain joins TRBV5-4 and TRBJ2-1; 9 bases align to TRBD2. This CDR3 is built from 15 residues. V was pared by 7 bases and J by 5 bases, with 10 bases of the junction left unmatched. CDR1 and CDR2 from the germline V gene are SGHNT and YYREEE (reference sequence). CDR3 in amino acids: CASSAGGGENNEQFF. DNA of the CDR3: TGTGCCAGCTCGGCAGGCGGGGGGGAAAACAATGAGCAGTTCTTC. Using reference TRBV5-4 and TRBJ2-1 for the parts outside the CDR3, the full variable domain is ETGVTQSPTHLIKTRGQQVTLRCSSQSGHNTVSWYQQALGQGPQFIFQYYREEENGRGNFPPRFSGLQFPNYSSELNVNALELDDSALYLCASSAGGGENNEQFFGPGTRLTVL.

This chain connects TRBV4-3 to TRBJ2-6, with D unresolved. The CDR3 length is 17 residues. V was pared by 0 bases and J by 4 bases, with 13 bases between. From germline, CDR1 is LGHNA and CDR2 YSLEER. This chain's CDR3 is CASSQDLVVAGANVLTF. In DNA form, the CDR3 reads TGCGCCAGCAGCCAAGATCTTGTGGTCGCAGGGGCCAACGTCCTGACTTTC.

This chain links TRBV4-2 with TRBJ2-5; TRBD2 agrees at 12 bases. The CDR3 length is 17 residues. Per germline, CDR1 LGHNA and CDR2 YNFKEQ. V lost 1 base, J lost 5 bases, and 8 bases stayed unmatched. The CDR3 DNA follows: TGTGCCAGCAGCCAAGTCTTGGCTAGCGGGGGGGCCGAGACCCAGTACTTC. Encoded protein: CASSQVLASGGAETQYF.

This clone was seen only once. The genes are TRBV6-5 and TRBJ1-1; TRBD1 agrees at 7 bases. V shed 5 bases and J 0 bases; nucleotides not matched to a gene: 3. Germline CDR1 and CDR2: MNHEY and SVGAGI. The length of the CDR3 is 14 residues. The CDR3 coding sequence is TGTGCCAGCAGTCGGGGACAGTTGAACACTGAAGCTTTCTTT. Translation: CASSRGQLNTEAFF.

The V call is TRBV30, the J call TRBJ2-1; TRBD2 aligns across 11 bases. From germline, CDR1 is GTSNPN and CDR2 SVGIG (reference sequence). The CDR3 totals 14 residues. Trimming cost V 5 bases and J 7 bases; bases outside gene matches: 7. CDR3 in amino acids: CAWDSSGRRNEQFF. In nucleotides, the CDR3 is TGTGCCTGGGACTCTAGCGGGAGGCGGAATGAGCAGTTCTTC.

Concerning this clone: One end of the junction does not line up with germline, which may come from a read error. This chain links TRBV7-7 with TRBJ2-1, with D possibly matching TRBD2 (5 bases). This CDR3 comprises 15 residues. CDR1 SSHAT and CDR2 FNYEAQ come from the germline V gene (reference sequence). For the CDR3, the DNA is TGTGCTAGCAGCTTGGGTCTTGGCGGGTTGAATGAGCAGTTCTTC. Protein product: CASSLGLGGLNEQFF.

The rearrangement uses TRBV7-8 and TRBJ2-5; TRBD2 aligns across 11 bases. The germline V gene encodes CDR1 SGHVS and CDR2 FQNEAQ. This CDR3 is 16 amino acids long. V lost 3 bases, J lost 4 bases, and 7 bases stayed unmatched. DNA of the CDR3: TGTGCCAGCAGCTTCACACTAGCGGGGGCTTCAGAGACCCAGTACTTC. It yields the protein CASSFTLAGASETQYF.

V and J are TRBV6-1 and TRBJ1-1; D is unresolved. Germline V gene sequence: CDR1 MNHNS, CDR2 SASEGT. Trimming stripped 1 base from V and 0 bases from J, with 9 bases between. This CDR3 region has 15 residues. The CDR3 protein is CASSEGHLMNTEAFF. CDR3 nucleotide sequence: TGTGCCAGCAGTGAAGGACACCTCATGAACACTGAAGCTTTCTTT.

The CDR3 DNA reads as TGTGCCAGCAGCCTCAGGGCTAACGCTGAAGCTTTCTTT. This gives the protein CASSLRANAEAFF. This rearrangement joins TRBV6-5 to TRBJ1-1; D perhaps matches TRBD1 (5 bases). Between the trimmed V and J ends, which lost 6 bases and 6 bases, there was a span of 14 bases. The CDR3 loop spans 13 amino acids. Germline V CDR1 and CDR2: MNHEY, SVGAGI.

This chain uses TRBV27 with TRBJ2-1; 7 positions match TRBD2. This CDR3 is 14 amino acids long. CDR1 MNHEY and CDR2 SMNVEV come from the germline V gene (reference sequence). Losses at the gene ends were 6 bases for V and 4 bases for J; bases not matched to a gene: 6. The CDR3 DNA sequence: TGTGCCAGCAGCCCCGGGACTACTTACAATGAGCAGTTCTTC. Amino acids: CASSPGTTYNEQFF.

This clone was counted a single time. The CDR3 DNA reads TGTGCCAGCAGCTTAGTCGGGGAAGCTTTCTTT. This encodes CASSLVGEAFF. The gene calls are TRBV11-2 and TRBJ1-1; D unresolved. The CDR3 has 11 residues. Germline CDR1 reads SGHAT; CDR2 reads FQNNGV. The V and J ends lost 1 base and 8 bases respectively, with 5 bases between them.

CDR3 in DNA: TGTGCCAGCAGCATCCTCGTCGACAAGACCCAGTACTTC. Its translation: CASSILVDKTQYF. The chain carries TRBV7-2 and TRBJ2-5; D is unresolved. The V gene lost 5 bases and the J gene lost 6 bases, with 13 bases spanning the gap. The CDR3 consists of 13 residues. From germline, CDR1 is SGHTA and CDR2 FQGNSA.

DNA of the CDR3: TGTGCCAGCAGCAATAGCGGGAGGGTAACTAGCACAGATACGCAGTATTTT. Translated: CASSNSGRVTSTDTQYF. The chain is built from TRBV9 and TRBJ2-3, with 11 bases that match TRBD2. Trimming cost V 4 bases and J 0 bases; bases outside gene matches: 7. Germline CDR1 SGDLS, CDR2 YYNGEE. The CDR3 sequence is 17 residues long. The full variable domain, with the rest looked up from reference TRBV9 and TRBJ2-3, is DSGVTQTPKHLITATGQRVTLRCSPRSGDLSVYWYQQSLDQGLQFLIQYYNGEERAKGNILERFSAQQFPDLHSELNLSSLELGDSALYFCASSNSGRVTSTDTQYFGPGTRLTVL.

This clone was seen a single time. This chain links TRBV7-8 with TRBJ2-7; 7 bases are shared with TRBD1. The CDR3 contains 11 residues. The V gene's germline CDR1 is SGHVS and CDR2 FQNEAQ. With 5 bases clipped from V and 12 bases from J, the junction kept 7 bases outside the gene matches. The DNA for the CDR3 is TGTGCCAGCAGCCAAGGGACAGACATGTACTTC. Protein sequence: CASSQGTDMYF. Using reference TRBV7-8 and TRBJ2-7 for the parts outside the CDR3, the full variable domain is GAGVSQSPRYKVAKRGQDVALRCDPISGHVSLFWYQQALGQGPEFLTYFQNEAQLDKSGLPSDRFFAERPEGSVSTLKIQRTQQEDSAVYLCASSQGTDMYFGPGTRLTVT.

The gene calls are TRBV4-1 and TRBJ1-6; D perhaps matches TRBD1 (5 bases). The CDR3 extends over 15 amino acids. The germline V and J ends were trimmed by 1 base and 9 bases, with 13 bases remaining between them. Germline V gives CDR1 MGHRA, CDR2 YSYEKL. The chain's CDR3 is CASSQGDSPRSPLHF. CDR3 nucleotide sequence: TGCGCCAGCAGCCAAGGAGACAGTCCCCGTTCACCCCTCCACTTT.

This chain joins TRBV19 and TRBJ2-1, with 12 bases lining up with TRBD1. V lost 7 bases and J lost 5; bases outside the gene matches: 9. The CDR3 is made up of 16 amino acids. Germline CDR1 and CDR2: LNHDA and SQIVND (reference sequence). The CDR3 sequence is CASTQTRDRGHNEQFF. Written as DNA, the CDR3 is TGTGCCAGTACCCAGACCCGGGACAGGGGGCACAATGAGCAGTTCTTC.

The chain has TRBV27 and TRBJ2-1; 7 nucleotides match TRBD1. This CDR3 contains 14 residues. Germline V CDR1 and CDR2: MNHEY, SMNVEV (reference sequence). Losses at the gene ends were 2 bases for V and 8 bases for J; bases not matched to a gene: 6. The CDR3 protein is CASSLRVGGYEQFF. The CDR3 DNA sequence: TGTGCCAGCAGTTTAAGGGTAGGGGGCTATGAGCAGTTCTTC.

The chain recombines TRBV28 with TRBJ1-1; D is possibly TRBD1 (6 bases). This CDR3 contains 15 residues. Trimming cost V 2 bases and J 5 bases, with 15 bases left between them. CDR1 is MDHEN, CDR2 SYDVKM, per germline. CDR3 protein: CASSLHTGYRTEAFF. CDR3 coding DNA: TGTGCCAGCAGTTTACATACAGGGTACAGGACTGAAGCTTTCTTT.

The genes are TRBV27 and TRBJ2-3; 9 bases match TRBD1. J was trimmed by 8 bases and V by 7 bases; bases with no gene match: 16. The CDR3 extends over 16 amino acids. Germline assignment: CDR1 MNHEY and CDR2 SMNVEV (reference sequence). CDR3 bases: TGTGCCAGCACTTGGACCGGGACAGGGTTGGCGAGTACGCAGTATTTT. It encodes CASTWTGTGLASTQYF.

This clone was recorded once. V gene TRBV5-1 combines with J gene TRBJ1-1; possibly TRBD1 for D (6 bases). The germline V gene has CDR1 SGHRS and CDR2 YFSETQ. Trimming pared 7 bases from V and 0 bases from J, leaving 10 bases between. This CDR3 has 13 residues. CDR3 bases: TGCGCCAGCGGGGACACAATGAACACTGAAGCTTTCTTT. Amino acids: CASGDTMNTEAFF.

The V and J genes are TRBV27 and TRBJ1-5; possible D gene TRBD1, 6 bases. V was clipped by 2 bases and J by 3 bases, with 11 bases between them. Germline values: CDR1 MNHEY, CDR2 SMNVEV (reference sequence). This CDR3 spans 15 amino acids. The CDR3 DNA follows: TGTGCCAGCAGTTTAGAAGGGGGTATCAATCAGCCCCAGCATTTT. Translation: CASSLEGGINQPQHF.

This chain links TRBV5-1 with TRBJ2-7; 9 nucleotides align to TRBD1. V trimming: 3 bases; J trimming: 9 bases; junction bases outside the gene matches: 10. The CDR3 loop spans 14 amino acids. The germline gives CDR1 SGHRS, CDR2 YFSETQ. The CDR3 sequence is CASSSSGTGKAQYF. The CDR3 DNA is TGCGCCAGCAGCTCTTCCGGGACAGGGAAGGCGCAGTACTTC.

The chain combines TRBV9 with TRBJ2-7; perhaps TRBD2 as D (5 bases). The CDR3 is 13 amino acids. Trimming removed 7 bases from V and 2 bases from J, with 13 bases in between. The germline V gene has CDR1 SGDLS and CDR2 YYNGEE. The CDR3 spells CASFREAAYEQYF. DNA of the CDR3: TGTGCCAGCTTCCGGGAAGCGGCCTACGAGCAGTACTTC.

The J gene is TRBJ2-1, the V gene TRBV5-1, with 9 bases matching TRBD2. Germline trimming cut 1 base from V and 5 bases from J; bases unmatched to any gene: 7. The CDR3 length is 16 residues. CDR1 and CDR2 from the germline V gene are SGHRS and YFSETQ. CDR3 amino acids: CASSLRRAGGHNEQFF. CDR3 in DNA: TGCGCCAGCAGCTTGCGTAGAGCGGGAGGTCACAATGAGCAGTTCTTC.

The chain carries TRBV6-2 or TRBV6-3 and TRBJ1-2; D not certain. The CDR3 runs to 13 residues. Germline lookup yields CDR1 MNHEY and CDR2 SVGEGT. Trimming removed 2 bases from V and 6 bases from J, with 10 bases in between. CDR3 amino acids: CASSYDGYDGYTF. In DNA form, the CDR3 reads TGTGCCAGCAGTTACGACGGTTATGATGGCTACACCTTC.

The genes are TRBV7-9 and TRBJ2-3, with 7 bases lining up with TRBD2. J was trimmed by 3 bases and V by 4 bases; bases with no gene match: 19. The CDR3 runs to 19 residues. Germline CDR1 SEHNR, CDR2 FQNEAQ (reference sequence). CDR3 DNA: TGTGCCAGCAGCTCTACAAAACTAGGCGGGGGACCCCAGACAGATACGCAGTATTTT. It yields the protein CASSSTKLGGGPQTDTQYF.